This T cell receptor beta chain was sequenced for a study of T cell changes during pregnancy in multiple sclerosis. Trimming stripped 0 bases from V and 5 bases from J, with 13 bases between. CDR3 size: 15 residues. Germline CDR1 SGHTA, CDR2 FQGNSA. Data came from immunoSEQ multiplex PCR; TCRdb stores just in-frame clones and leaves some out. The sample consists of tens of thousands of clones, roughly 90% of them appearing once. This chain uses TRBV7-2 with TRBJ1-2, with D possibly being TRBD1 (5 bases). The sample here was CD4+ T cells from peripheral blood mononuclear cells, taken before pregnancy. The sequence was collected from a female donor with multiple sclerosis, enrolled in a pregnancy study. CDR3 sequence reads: CASSLAGRLTYGYTF. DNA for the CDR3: TGTGCCAGCAGCTTAGCGGGGCGGCTCACTTATGGCTACACCTTC. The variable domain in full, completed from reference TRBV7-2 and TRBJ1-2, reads GAGVSQSPSNKVTEKGKDVELRCDPISGHTALYWYRQSLGQGLEFLIYFQGNSAPDKSGLPSDRFSAERTGGSVSTLTIQRTQQEDSAVYLCASSLAGRLTYGYTFGSGTRLTVV.